The 32 T cell receptor beta chains below come from one sample, sequenced in a study of T-cell memory formation after mild COVID-19. TCRdb processed the 5' RACE reads anew with MiXCR; each CDR3 protein has one entry. The sample holds about 620,000 distinct CDR3 sequences; roughly 18% are singletons and the top ten take 12%. Sequencing was done on a sample of PBMCs or a T cell subset sorted from them (not recorded which). The receptors shown here come from an adult woman who had mild COVID-19 (a few samples of this study predate the infection). Cell type and time point are not known.

The chain combines TRBV4-2 with TRBJ2-7; 11 bases agree with TRBD2. J was trimmed by 3 bases and V by 6 bases; bases with no gene match: 4. Germline values: CDR1 LGHNA, CDR2 YNFKEQ. The CDR3 length is 14 residues. As DNA, the CDR3 is TGTGCCAGCAGACCTGGACTAGCGGGCTACGAGCAGTACTTC. It yields the protein CASRPGLAGYEQYF.

There are a few counts of this clonotype. The chain has TRBV7-9 and TRBJ2-5; TRBD1 aligns across 8 bases. The trim removed 5 bases at V and 5 bases at J, leaving 7 bases unmatched. Germline CDR1 and CDR2: SEHNR and FQNEAQ (reference sequence). This CDR3 has 14 amino acids. The CDR3 nucleotides are TGTGCCAGCAGCACCTCGGACAGGGTTGAGACCCAGTACTTC. Amino acids: CASSTSDRVETQYF.

This clonotype was seen more than once but under ten times. The chain employs TRBV24-1 and TRBJ2-2; 8 bases match TRBD2. V dropped 3 bases and J dropped 8; count of bases not matched to a gene: 13. The CDR3 loop spans 17 amino acids. Germline CDR1 reads KGHDR; CDR2 reads SFDVKD. Here the CDR3 DNA reads TGTGCCACCAGTGATCGGTCGACTAGCGCCCCGGCGGGGGAGCTGTTTTTT. It yields the protein CATSDRSTSAPAGELFF.

V is TRBV12-3 or TRBV12-4 and J is TRBJ1-3; D is undetermined. The CDR3 length is 16 residues. V lost 3 bases and J lost 1, with 13 bases in between. CDR3 nucleotides: TGTGCCAGCAGTTTTGGCCGTCCCGAATCTGGAAACACCATATATTTT. It yields the protein CASSFGRPESGNTIYF.

This sequence joins TRBV5-1 and TRBJ1-2, with D possibly matching TRBD1 (5 bases). The CDR3 spans 13 residues. The V gene lost 6 bases and the J gene lost 2 bases, with 11 bases spanning the gap. CDR1 is SGHRS and CDR2 is YFSETQ in the germline V gene. This CDR3 is CASTGEANYGYTF. The CDR3 DNA reads as TGCGCCAGCACGGGGGAGGCGAACTATGGCTACACCTTC.

This clonotype was recorded many times. V is TRBV3-1 and J is TRBJ1-5, with D unclear. V was trimmed by 1 base and J by 9 bases, leaving 4 bases between them. Germline V lookup: CDR1 LGHDT, CDR2 YNNKEL (reference sequence). This CDR3 region has 11 residues. CDR3 loop: CASSQGGPQHF. In DNA form, the CDR3 reads TGTGCCAGCAGCCAAGGTGGGCCCCAGCATTTT.

The genes are TRBV10-2 and TRBJ2-1; possibly TRBD2 for D (6 bases). CDR3 size: 14 residues. Germline loops: CDR1 WSHSY, CDR2 SAAADI. Trimming removed 6 bases from V and 6 bases from J, with 15 bases in between. The CDR3 is CASRLAAPTNEQFF. The CDR3 DNA follows: TGCGCCAGCAGACTAGCTGCGCCGACCAATGAGCAGTTCTTC.

The CDR3 DNA follows: TGCAGTGCTAGAGGGGCGACAGGGGGCACCGGGGAGCTGTTTTTT. Translation: CSARGATGGTGELFF. The rearrangement links TRBV20-1 to TRBJ2-2; TRBD1 matches 9 bases. With V trimmed by 1 base and J by 4 bases, 4 bases remained unmatched. Per the germline V gene, CDR1 is DFQATT and CDR2 is SNEGSKA (reference sequence). The CDR3 length is 15 residues.

This clonotype was seen more than once but under ten times. The chain has TRBV15 and TRBJ2-2; 10 bases align to TRBD1. CDR3 length: 14 residues. The J segment lost 4 bases and the V segment lost 6 bases, leaving 2 bases of the junction unmatched. Germline-derived CDR1 and CDR2 are LNHNV and YYDKDF (reference sequence). The CDR3 DNA sequence: TGTGCCACCAGAGGACAGGGGGGCACCGGGGAGCTGTTTTTT. This codes for CATRGQGGTGELFF.

This clonotype has only a few counts. The genes are TRBV3-1 and TRBJ2-4, with no clear D. The CDR3 consists of 15 residues. V lost 4 bases and J 4 bases, leaving 14 bases between the germline ends. From germline, CDR1 is LGHDT and CDR2 YNNKEL (reference sequence). In nucleotides, the CDR3 is TGTGCCAGCAGCCCCCGCCCCGGCCTAAAAAACATTCAGTACTTC. This encodes CASSPRPGLKNIQYF.

Ten or more counts support this clonotype. The V call is TRBV10-3, the J call TRBJ2-7; D remains unclear. Trimming took 4 bases from V and 5 from J, leaving 6 bases between them. This CDR3 comprises 11 residues. Germline assignment: CDR1 ENHRY and CDR2 SYGVKD. DNA for the CDR3: TGTGCCATCAGTGTGGGTAACGAGCAGTACTTC. Encoded protein: CAISVGNEQYF.

This clonotype was observed a few times. The V call is TRBV6-1, the J call TRBJ2-7, with D perhaps matching TRBD1 or TRBD2 (5 bases each). Deletions cut 4 bases from V and 3 bases from J, with 13 bases between. The length of the CDR3 is 14 residues. Germline loops: CDR1 MNHNS, CDR2 SASEGT. In DNA, the CDR3 is TGTGCCAGCAGTGGAACCGGGACGGACTACGAGCAGTACTTC. It codes for CASSGTGTDYEQYF.

This clonotype was seen a few times. This rearrangement joins TRBV9 to TRBJ2-3; 11 positions match TRBD2. CDR3 length equals 16 residues. In germline, CDR1 is SGDLS, CDR2 YYNGEE. With 3 bases clipped from V and 2 bases from J, the junction kept 5 bases outside the gene matches. The CDR3 nucleotides are TGTGCCAGCAGCGCAGCTAGCGGGGGGTTCACAGATACGCAGTATTTT. Its translation is CASSAASGGFTDTQYF.

This clonotype was seen a handful of times. The CDR3 nucleotides read TGTGCCAGCAGCTGGGGAATAGGCTCCTACGAGCAGTACTTC. It translates to CASSWGIGSYEQYF. The chain links TRBV5-6 to TRBJ2-7, with unresolved D. Trimming pared 3 bases from V and 0 bases from J, leaving 10 bases between. This CDR3 contains 14 residues. Germline loops: CDR1 SGHDT, CDR2 YYEEEE.

The rearrangement joins TRBV12-3 or TRBV12-4 to TRBJ2-7; 8 bases agree with TRBD2. The CDR3 length is 16 residues. Germline trimming cut 6 bases from V and 3 bases from J; bases unmatched to any gene: 13. CDR3 nucleotides: TGTGCCAGCAGCGTAGACTATAGCGGGATCGTCTACGAGCAGTACTTC. It yields the protein CASSVDYSGIVYEQYF.

In this sample, this clonotype turned up a few times. The V and J genes are TRBV5-1 and TRBJ2-7, with 9 bases identical to TRBD1. The V gene's germline CDR1 is SGHRS and CDR2 YFSETQ. V shed 1 base, J shed 1 base, and the junction held 6 bases outside the gene matches. CDR3 size: 16 residues. The CDR3 region is CASSLPRGTGSYEQYF. Here the CDR3 DNA reads TGCGCCAGCAGCTTGCCCCGCGGGACAGGGTCCTACGAGCAGTACTTC.

This clonotype was counted between two and nine times. The chain links TRBV30 to TRBJ2-5; 7 nucleotides align to TRBD1. V dropped 2 bases and J dropped 2; count of bases not matched to a gene: 2. The V gene's germline CDR1 is GTSNPN and CDR2 SVGIG (reference sequence). This CDR3 has 13 residues. In DNA, the CDR3 is TGTGCCTGGAGTTCACAGGGGCAAGAGACCCAGTACTTC. Its translation is CAWSSQGQETQYF.

The chain uses TRBV29-1 and TRBJ1-1; a possible D gene is TRBD1 (6 bases). From germline, CDR1 is SQVTM and CDR2 ANQGSEA. This CDR3 comprises 14 residues. V lost 5 bases, J lost 3 bases, and 16 bases lay in between. In nucleotides, the CDR3 is TGCAGCGTTCCCGCACAGGGTGGGTACACTGAAGCTTTCTTT. It codes for CSVPAQGGYTEAFF.

This clonotype has more than one count but fewer than ten. The chain joins TRBV5-6 to TRBJ2-7; D unresolved. The germline V gene has CDR1 SGHDT and CDR2 YYEEEE. CDR3 length equals 14 residues. V lost 4 bases and J 0 bases, leaving 11 bases between the germline ends. CDR3 coding DNA: TGTGCCAGCAGCCTGACTCTGGCCTCCTACGAGCAGTACTTC. It is translated as CASSLTLASYEQYF.

This clonotype was recorded at least ten times. V and J are TRBV5-1 and TRBJ2-3; 10 bases fit TRBD1. J was trimmed by 1 base and V by 4 bases; bases with no gene match: 3. This CDR3 is 15 amino acids long. Germline V gene data show CDR1 as SGHRS and CDR2 as YFSETQ. The CDR3 protein is CASSTGTGGTDTQYF. The DNA of the CDR3 is TGCGCCAGCAGCACCGGGACAGGGGGCACAGATACGCAGTATTTT.

The chain joins TRBV6-5 to TRBJ2-1; possible D gene TRBD2, 5 bases. Germline V gene lookup returns CDR1 MNHEY and CDR2 SVGAGI. V was trimmed by 6 bases and J by 2 bases, leaving 14 bases between them. The CDR3 sequence is 15 residues long. The CDR3 loop reads CASSSPPGTYNEQFF. For the CDR3, the DNA is TGTGCCAGCAGCTCCCCCCCGGGGACCTACAATGAGCAGTTCTTC.

The chain couples TRBV7-8 to TRBJ2-4; D may be TRBD1 or TRBD2 (5 bases each). This CDR3 region has 14 residues. V lost 5 bases to trimming and J lost 9 bases, with 17 bases between them. Germline lookup yields CDR1 SGHVS and CDR2 FQNEAQ. CDR3 nucleotides: TGTGCCAGCAGCCCTGCTCGGGTTGGGGGCATTCAGTACTTC. Its translation: CASSPARVGGIQYF.

The CDR3 DNA is TGTGCCAGCAGCGACCGAGAAGAGCAGTTCTTC. It encodes CASSDREEQFF. The chain joins TRBV6-2 or TRBV6-3 to TRBJ2-1, with unresolved D. CDR1 MNHEY and CDR2 SVGEGT come from the germline V gene. Trimming removed 6 bases at V and 10 bases at J, with 10 bases between. The length of the CDR3 is 11 residues.

This clonotype was detected many times. The rearrangement joins TRBV7-2 to TRBJ2-5; 10 nucleotides line up with TRBD2. The length of the CDR3 is 16 residues. Germline loops: CDR1 SGHTA, CDR2 FQGNSA. Germline trimming cut 2 bases from V and 5 bases from J; bases unmatched to any gene: 8. CDR3: CASSLKAGGPRETQYF. The CDR3 DNA follows: TGTGCCAGCAGCTTAAAAGCGGGAGGGCCGCGGGAGACCCAGTACTTC. The full variable domain, rest sourced from reference TRBV7-2 and TRBJ2-5, is GAGVSQSPSNKVTEKGKDVELRCDPISGHTALYWYRQSLGQGLEFLIYFQGNSAPDKSGLPSDRFSAERTGGSVSTLTIQRTQQEDSAVYLCASSLKAGGPRETQYFGPGTRLLVL.

Here the CDR3 DNA reads TGCAGTGCTAGAAAGGACAGGGAAGAGACCCAGTACTTC. It is translated as CSARKDREETQYF. The chain couples TRBV20-1 to TRBJ2-5; TRBD1 matches 8 bases. Per the germline V gene, CDR1 is DFQATT and CDR2 is SNEGSKA (reference sequence). V shed 2 bases and J 3 bases; nucleotides not matched to a gene: 2. The CDR3 contains 13 residues.

There are a few counts of this clonotype. The chain couples TRBV2 to TRBJ2-1, with 8 bases fitting TRBD2. The germline CDR1 and CDR2 sequences are SNHLY and FYNNEI. There are 14 residues in the CDR3. V lost 7 bases to trimming and J lost 4 bases; unmatched junction nucleotides: 6. CDR3 region: CASTVAGSYNEQFF. In DNA, the CDR3 is TGTGCCAGCACCGTAGCGGGATCTTACAATGAGCAGTTCTTC.

The rearrangement joins TRBV7-2 to TRBJ2-7; 7 positions match TRBD2. CDR3 size: 16 residues. After removal of 8 bases from V and 6 bases from J, the junction contained 19 bases not matched to a gene. Germline CDR1 is SGHTA and CDR2 is FQGNSA. The CDR3 region is CASSMQAGLAPAEQYF. In nucleotides, the CDR3 is TGTGCCAGCTCTATGCAAGCGGGACTTGCCCCTGCCGAGCAGTACTTC.

The chain recombines TRBV12-3 or TRBV12-4 with TRBJ1-6; D gene ambiguous. Trimming left V 6 bases short and J 10 bases short, with 10 bases between. The CDR3 totals 12 residues. The CDR3 DNA reads as TGTGCCAGCAGCCCTAGGTCCTCACCCCTCCACTTT. Protein: CASSPRSSPLHF.

This chain joins TRBV4-1 and TRBJ1-1; D is unresolved. The CDR3 spans 14 residues. Germline V gives CDR1 MGHRA, CDR2 YSYEKL. Trimming pared 4 bases from V and 1 base from J, leaving 10 bases between. The CDR3, as DNA: TGCGCCAGCAGCCGACCCGTGCCGAACACTGAAGCTTTCTTT. This translates into CASSRPVPNTEAFF.

The J gene is TRBJ2-3, the V gene TRBV6-1; 11 bases align to TRBD2. CDR1 is MNHNS and CDR2 is SASEGT in the germline V gene. The trim removed 7 bases at V and 4 bases at J, leaving 10 bases unmatched. The CDR3 runs 16 residues. The CDR3 DNA reads as TGTGCCAGCATCCGTAGCGGGGGGGTTGACTCAGATACGCAGTATTTT. This codes for CASIRSGGVDSDTQYF.

The chain combines TRBV2 with TRBJ2-4, with a weak D call TRBD1 (6 bases). Deletions cut 3 bases from V and 9 bases from J, with 9 bases between. Germline-derived CDR1 and CDR2 are SNHLY and FYNNEI. CDR3 length equals 12 residues. In DNA, the CDR3 is TGTGCCAGCAGTGAGGGGGCGGGCATTCAGTACTTC. The encoded protein is CASSEGAGIQYF.

The rearrangement joins TRBV18 to TRBJ2-3, with 8 bases lining up with TRBD1. Germline V gene sequence: CDR1 KGHSH, CDR2 LQKENI. V dropped 3 bases and J dropped 3; count of bases not matched to a gene: 5. CDR3 length equals 15 residues. CDR3 sequence: CASSPNRGRTDTQYF. The CDR3 coding sequence is TGTGCCAGCTCACCGAACAGGGGGAGGACAGATACGCAGTATTTT.